The T cell receptor (beta chain) under discussion was sequenced for a study of cytomegalovirus exposure and HLA in healthy donors. With respect to this clone: Its antigen is still unknown.

Study findings and constraints: For most TCR beta V segments, an earlier analysis put the productive rate at about 87% or about 30% of the time. TCR beta V- and J-gene trimming, according to a later analysis, was linked to a missense DCLRE1C variant. There were several of the most significant clusters that appeared linked to common viral pathogens in a later analysis. In a later analysis, around 18,000 TCR beta sequences were associated with HLA alleles at 0.05 false discovery rate.

The primer mix had 60 Vbeta and 13 Jbeta primers. Sequencing used immunoSEQ multiplex PCR; TCRdb keeps in-frame clones, though not all of them. The sample lists roughly 230,000 clones; 80% to 95% were seen once. This TCR derives from a girl aged 2-9 years in good health and CMV-seronegative. Sequencing was carried out using PBMCs.

The CDR3 DNA sequence: TGTGCCAGCAGTTGGCAACAGAGCACAGATACGCAGTATTTT. It specifies CASSWQQSTDTQYF. The genes are TRBV27 and TRBJ2-3; D uncertain. The CDR3 runs to 14 residues. In germline, CDR1 is MNHEY, CDR2 SMNVEV (reference sequence). V shed 4 bases and J shed 0 bases, with 8 bases lying between them.